This entry concerns a single T cell receptor beta chain. As handled by the study authors: Amplifying reference gene primers gave estimates of nucleated cell counts. Clones were read by immunoSEQ multiplex PCR, and TCRdb kept only the in-frame ones, dropping some. The V and J calls and the clone size are those of that table, but D and trimming were determined from the DNA. Seen here are about 250,000 clones, roughly 90% observed once, and the top ten hold around 3.7%. Germline CDR1 and CDR2: SGDLS and YYNGEE. The CDR3 runs to 14 residues. V was clipped by 4 bases and J by 4 bases; unmatched bases: 7. The data belong to a study of blood T cell repertoires in COVID-19. About the research overall: COVID-19 samples, acute and convalescent, were from the United States, Italy and Spain. PBMCs, B-cell-depleted T cells, or T cells were the source of the cDNA or gDNA that made up the material.

Living in 24 US areas, the participants were between about 18 and 100 years of age. V usage is TRBV9 and J usage is TRBJ1-2; TRBD1 matches 7 bases. The sample comprised PBMCs or T cells enriched from blood (not recorded which). The TCR sequence derives from a woman aged 30 to 39 with acute COVID-19. For the CDR3, the DNA is TGTGCCAGCAGCCCAACGGAGGGGGCCTATGGCTACACCTTC. As protein: CASSPTEGAYGYTF.